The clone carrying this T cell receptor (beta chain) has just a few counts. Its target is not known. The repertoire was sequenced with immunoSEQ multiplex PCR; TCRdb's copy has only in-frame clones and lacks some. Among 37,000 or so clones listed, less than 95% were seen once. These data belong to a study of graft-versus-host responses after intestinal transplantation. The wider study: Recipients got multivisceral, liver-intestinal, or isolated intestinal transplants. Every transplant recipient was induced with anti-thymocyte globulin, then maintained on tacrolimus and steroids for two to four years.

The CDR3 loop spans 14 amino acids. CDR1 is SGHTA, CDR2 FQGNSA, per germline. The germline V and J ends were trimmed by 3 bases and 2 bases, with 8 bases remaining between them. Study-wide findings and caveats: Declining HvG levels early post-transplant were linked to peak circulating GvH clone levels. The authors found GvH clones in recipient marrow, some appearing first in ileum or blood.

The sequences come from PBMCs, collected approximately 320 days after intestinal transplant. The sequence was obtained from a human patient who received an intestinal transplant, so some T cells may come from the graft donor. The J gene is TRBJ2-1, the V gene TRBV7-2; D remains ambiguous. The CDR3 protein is CASSFNPPYNEQFF. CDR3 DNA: TGTGCCAGCAGCTTTAACCCCCCCTACAATGAGCAGTTCTTC.